This T cell receptor (beta chain) was sequenced in a study of blood T cell repertoires in COVID-19. Study context: Samples taken during acute and convalescent COVID-19 were collected in the United States, Italy and Spain. PBMCs, B-cell-depleted T cells, or T cells provided the cDNA or gDNA that made up the material.

Seattle's cohort entered during active infection and was followed longitudinally. The CDR3 contains 16 residues. J gave up 6 bases and V 8 bases, and 14 bases lay outside the gene matches. Germline V CDR1 and CDR2: SNHLY, FYNNEI. TCRdb keeps only in-frame clones here, not all; method: immunoSEQ multiplex PCR. The repertoire holds roughly 220,000 clones, about 86% seen once, with roughly 10% in the top ten. V gene TRBV2 combines with J gene TRBJ2-1; 9 nucleotides line up with TRBD2. What was sequenced was peripheral blood. The TCR sequence derives from a woman in her fifties or sixties with COVID-19, enrolled during active disease. The DNA for the CDR3 is TGTGCCAGCGCCCTAGGCCTGGCGGGGGGGCTCAATGAGCAGTTCTTC. Its protein product is CASALGLAGGLNEQFF.